A selection of T cell receptor beta chains follows, all from one sample in a study of beta chain features in type 1 diabetes. Sequenced by immunoSEQ multiplex PCR; TCRdb stores in-frame clones only, minus some. The data show 620,000 or so clones, around a sixth seen once. The sequenced sample was naive CD4+ T cells from blood. Source of these receptors: a man aged 18 to 29 in good health. Each CDR3 is given with its conserved first and last residue. D genes are given only for firm matches. Clone size is given for some rows only: seen once, a few or many times, or a class if the clone is expanded.

V	size	D	J	DNA	CDR3
TRBV1	.	.	TRBJ1-2	TGCACCAGCAGCCTCCCCGGACCTAACCAGGCGGGCTACACCTTC	CTSSLPGPNQAGYTF
TRBV15	few	.	TRBJ1-2	TGTGCCACCAGCAGAGATCTTGAGGGCTCAGGTGGCTACACCTTC	CATSRDLEGSGGYTF
TRBV5-1	.	TRBD2	TRBJ2-5	TGCGCCAGCAGGGGAGGGGCGCAAGAGACCCAGTACTTC	CASRGGAQETQYF
TRBV23-1	many	.	TRBJ1-1	TGCGCCAGCAGTCAATCGTCCAGGGTCGCTGAAGCTTTCTTT	CASSQSSRVAEAFF
TRBV10-3	few	.	TRBJ2-7	TGTGCCATCAGTGTAAAACGGGACGGCTACGAGCAGTACTTC	CAISVKRDGYEQYF
TRBV7-6	.	TRBD1	TRBJ2-1	TGTGCCAGCAGCTTAGTACCCCAGGACAGGGTCAATCGTAATGAGCAGTTCTTC	CASSLVPQDRVNRNEQFF
TRBV9	few	TRBD1	TRBJ1-3	TGTGCCAGCAGCTCCCGGGACAGTTTCGGAAACACCATATATTTT	CASSSRDSFGNTIYF
TRBV7-9	few	TRBD1	TRBJ2-7	TGTGCCAGCAGCTTAAAGCGACAGGGTCCTGTCGAGCAGTACTTC	CASSLKRQGPVEQYF
TRBV6-6	.	.	TRBJ2-3	TGTGCCAGCAGCTTCTTAGGGGATACGCAGTATTTT	CASSFLGDTQYF
TRBV5-1	.	.	TRBJ1-2	TGCGCCAGCAGTCGCCAGGGAAGGGATAACTATGGCTACACCTTC	CASSRQGRDNYGYTF
TRBV28	few	.	TRBJ1-2	TGTGCCAGCAGTTCCAACCAGGGAGGGTATGGCTACACCTTC	CASSSNQGGYGYTF
TRBV7-9	.	.	TRBJ2-7	TGTGCCAGCAGCTTAGTTCGTAGGCCCTACGAGCAGTACTTC	CASSLVRRPYEQYF
TRBV18	.	.	TRBJ2-3	TGTGCCAGCTCACCACCGGGCACAGATACGCAGTATTTT	CASSPPGTDTQYF
TRBV7-9	.	.	TRBJ2-1	TGTGCCGCAAATCACGGGAGAATACAGTTCTTC	CAANHGRIQFF
TRBV7-2	few	TRBD2	TRBJ2-3	TGTGCCAGCAGCTTAGCAGGGACTAGATTCCCAGATACGCAGTATTTT	CASSLAGTRFPDTQYF
TRBV7-9	.	.	TRBJ2-1	TGTGCCAGCAGCTTAATGGGGAGCAATCCCTCCTACAATGAGCAGTTCTTC	CASSLMGSNPSYNEQFF
TRBV7-3	.	.	TRBJ1-1	TGTGCCAGCAGCTTAATCGCGAACACTGAAGCTTTCTTT	CASSLIANTEAFF
TRBV5-1	once	TRBD1	TRBJ2-6	TGCGCCAGCAGCAAAACAGGGGGCTCTGGGGCCAACGTCCTGACTTTC	CASSKTGGSGANVLTF
TRBV5-4	few	.	TRBJ2-6	TGTGCCAGCAGCTTGGCGGGGGCTGCTGGGGCCAACGTCCTGACTTTC	CASSLAGAAGANVLTF
TRBV19	.	TRBD1	TRBJ2-3	TGTGCCAGTACCCCGGACAGGGTTAATGCAGATACGCAGTATTTT	CASTPDRVNADTQYF
TRBV4-2	.	.	TRBJ2-5	TGTGCCAGCAGCCAAGAGTTGACAGCCCAAGAGACCCAGTACTTC	CASSQELTAQETQYF
TRBV5-4	.	.	TRBJ1-1	TGTGCCAGCAGCTTGCAGGGGATGGTGCACACTGAAGCTTTCTTT	CASSLQGMVHTEAFF
TRBV6-4	.	TRBD1	TRBJ2-2	TGTGCCAGCAGTGTGGACAGGGCGAACACCGGGGAGCTGTTTTTT	CASSVDRANTGELFF
TRBV18	.	.	TRBJ1-1	TGTGCCAGCTCACCGTCGGTCGGGGGGACTGAAGCTTTCTTT	CASSPSVGGTEAFF
TRBV6-5	few	.	TRBJ1-1	TGTGCCACGAGACAGGCGATGAACACTGAAGCTTTCTTT	CATRQAMNTEAFF
TRBV5-4	once	.	TRBJ2-6	TGTGCCAGCAGCTTGTTTTCGGCAGGCTCTGGGGCCAACGTCCTGACTTTC	CASSLFSAGSGANVLTF
TRBV2	.	TRBD1	TRBJ1-5	TGTGCCAGCAAGTGGGGACAGGTTCAGCCCCAGCATTTT	CASKWGQVQPQHF
TRBV9	.	TRBD2	TRBJ2-7	TGTGCCAGCAGCGTAGGCGGGAGCCCCTACGAGCAGTACTTC	CASSVGGSPYEQYF
TRBV28	.	.	TRBJ2-5	TGTGCCAGCAGTCCGGGGGACAGCCTGGGGACCCAGTACTTC	CASSPGDSLGTQYF
TRBV7-8	.	.	TRBJ2-2	TGTGCCAATCGAGAGGGGAAGGGTACCGGGGAGCTGTTTTTT	CANREGKGTGELFF
TRBV4-3	few	.	TRBJ1-2	TGCGCCAGCAGCCAAGGACAGCCGACGATTAATGGCTACACCTTC	CASSQGQPTINGYTF
TRBV29-1	.	TRBD2	TRBJ2-7	TGCAGCGTTGGTGCTAGCGGGAGTAGCGAGCAGTACTTC	CSVGASGSSEQYF
TRBV7-3	.	TRBD1	TRBJ2-2	TGTGCCAGCACGGGACAGGGCTACACCGGGGAGCTGTTTTTT	CASTGQGYTGELFF
TRBV18	few	.	TRBJ1-3	TGTGCCAGCTCACCACCGGGGGAACCCTCTGGAAACACCATATATTTT	CASSPPGEPSGNTIYF
TRBV18	.	.	TRBJ1-5	TGTGCCAGCTCCCCCGCCCCGGTGGATCAGCCCCAGCATTTT	CASSPAPVDQPQHF
TRBV7-2	few	TRBD1	TRBJ2-7	TGTGCCAGCAGCCATAACCCCTGGACAGGGGGCTACGAGCAGTACTTC	CASSHNPWTGGYEQYF
TRBV10-3	.	TRBD1	TRBJ1-2	TGTGCCATCATAGGGGACAGGGGGCTAACGAAGGTGGATGGCTACACCTTC	CAIIGDRGLTKVDGYTF
TRBV7-7	few	.	TRBJ2-3	TGTGCTAGCAGCTCGGCTGGACCGGATACGCAGTATTTT	CASSSAGPDTQYF